This T cell receptor beta chain is drawn from a study of response to subunit inactivated influenza vaccine. The junction had 8 bases not matched to a gene; V was cut back by 6 bases and J by 2 bases. Germline values: CDR1 MNHEY, CDR2 SVGAGI. The CDR3 totals 15 residues. MiXCR, applied by TCRdb to the RT-PCR reads, yields one record per CDR3 protein. The table has about 190,000 distinct CDR3 sequences, around an eighth seen once. This TCR derives from a man aged 45-65 years who received an inactivated influenza vaccine. The chain recombines TRBV6-5 with TRBJ2-3; TRBD2 matches 7 bases. Sequenced here: CD8+ T cells sorted from PBMCs, sampled 5 days after vaccination. DNA for the CDR3: TGTGCCAGCAGGGGTAGCGGGTTTTTCACAGATACGCAGTATTTT. Translated, it gives CASRGSGFFTDTQYF.